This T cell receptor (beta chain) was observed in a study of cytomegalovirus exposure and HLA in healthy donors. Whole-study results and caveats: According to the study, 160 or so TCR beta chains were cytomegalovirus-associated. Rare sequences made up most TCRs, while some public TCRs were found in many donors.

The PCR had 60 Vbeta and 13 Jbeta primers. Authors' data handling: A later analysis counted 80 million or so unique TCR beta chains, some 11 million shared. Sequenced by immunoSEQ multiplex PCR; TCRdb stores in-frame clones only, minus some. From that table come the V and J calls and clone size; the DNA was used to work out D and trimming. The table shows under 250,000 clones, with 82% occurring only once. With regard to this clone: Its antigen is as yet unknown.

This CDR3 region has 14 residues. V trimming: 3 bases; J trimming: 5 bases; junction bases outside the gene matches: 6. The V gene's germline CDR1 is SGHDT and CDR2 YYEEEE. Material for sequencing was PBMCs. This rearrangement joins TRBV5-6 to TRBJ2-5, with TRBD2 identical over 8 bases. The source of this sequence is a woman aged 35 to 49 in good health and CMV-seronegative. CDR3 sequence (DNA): TGTGCCAGCAGCTCACTAGCGGATGCGGAGACCCAGTACTTC. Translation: CASSSLADAETQYF.